This is a list of T cell receptor beta chains from one sample in a study of T cell responses to AZD1222 COVID-19 vaccine. Some clones are missing from TCRdb's copy, which holds only in-frame ones; the method was immunoSEQ multiplex PCR. The table has more than 95,000 clones, over 90% seen once. The material sequenced was peripheral blood, taken on day 0 of AZD1222 vaccination. The receptors shown here come from an adult in good health. Both conserved end residues are part of each CDR3. Each record gives: V gene, D gene, CDR3 protein. The D gene is left open where the match is weak.

V gene: TRBV29-1
D gene: -
CDR3 protein: CSGSQGRVSEQYF

V gene: TRBV2
D gene: TRBD1
CDR3 protein: CASSDRQGLGTEAFF

V gene: TRBV5-8
D gene: -
CDR3 protein: CASRAPWDHSNQPQHF

V gene: TRBV9
D gene: -
CDR3 protein: CASRAREGNTIYF

V gene: TRBV29-1
D gene: -
CDR3 protein: CSVEGVAGEKLFF

V gene: TRBV7-9
D gene: TRBD2
CDR3 protein: CASSFALAGVDEQYF

V gene: TRBV24-1
D gene: -
CDR3 protein: CATSDFYTRSGYTF

V gene: TRBV19
D gene: -
CDR3 protein: CASTRVGQPITGAFF

V gene: TRBV7-2
D gene: TRBD2
CDR3 protein: CASNEAGEYEQYF

V gene: TRBV28
D gene: TRBD2
CDR3 protein: CASTPSGRYKFQFF

V gene: TRBV28
D gene: TRBD1
CDR3 protein: CASRGDGQGSDGYTF

V gene: TRBV19
D gene: TRBD2
CDR3 protein: CASSSLARNYEQYF

V gene: TRBV11-3
D gene: -
CDR3 protein: CASNPGAANTEAFF

V gene: TRBV2
D gene: -
CDR3 protein: CARGRAGEQFF

V gene: TRBV6-5
D gene: -
CDR3 protein: CASSYMGPEYGYTF

V gene: TRBV4-2
D gene: TRBD2
CDR3 protein: CASSQTASGTYEQYF